The 8 T cell receptor beta chains presented below share a single source sample, sequenced in a study of regulatory T cells in long-lasting Graves disease. With iRepertoire HTBI primers and Arm-PCR of CDR3 regions, TCR beta libraries were built. TCRdb re-derived calls from the multiplex PCR reads in MiXCR, one entry per CDR3 protein. The data hold 400,000 to 550,000 distinct CDR3 sequences, with about 15% observed a single time. Regarding time point: newly diagnosed GD, antithyroid drugs for less than 3 months. From RNA extracted from PBMCs, the TCR library was made. Separately, the same data were catalogued under a study of T cells in Graves' hyperthyroidism and ophthalmopathy.

The input for sequencing was peripheral blood mononuclear cells (PBMCs), taken at new diagnosis, from a patient treated with antithyroid drugs. The receptor source for this set is a woman between 25 and 40 years old with Graves disease.

This clonotype was detected many times. This chain uses TRBV10-3 with TRBJ2-3, with 13 nucleotides matching TRBD2. In germline, CDR1 is ENHRY, CDR2 SYGVKD. The CDR3 contains 16 residues. Losses at the gene ends were 7 bases for V and 2 bases for J; bases not matched to a gene: 6. The CDR3 DNA follows: TGTGCCATCACCTCGGGACTAGCGGGGAACACAGATACGCAGTATTTT. Its translation: CAITSGLAGNTDTQYF.

This clonotype was seen just once. The rearrangement uses TRBV19 and TRBJ2-2; 8 nucleotides line up with TRBD1. Germline V CDR1 and CDR2: LNHDA, SQIVND (reference sequence). J was trimmed by 6 bases and V by 8 bases; bases with no gene match: 17. The CDR3 consists of 17 residues. Here the CDR3 DNA reads TGTGCCAGTGGGCAGGGGGCTAAGGGAAAAGGGGCCGGGGAGCTGTTTTTT. It translates to CASGQGAKGKGAGELFF.

Only a few counts were recorded for this clonotype. V and J are TRBV28 and TRBJ1-1, with a weak D call TRBD1 (5 bases). The V end lost 8 bases, the J end lost 2 bases, and 12 bases lay between the germline ends. This CDR3 contains 13 residues. From germline, CDR1 is MDHEN and CDR2 SYDVKM. CDR3 nucleotide sequence: TGTGCCAGCCAAGGGGTCTTTAACACTGAAGCTTTCTTT. It specifies CASQGVFNTEAFF. Full variable domain (remainder filled in from reference TRBV28 and TRBJ1-1): DVKVTQSSRYLVKRTGEKVFLECVQDMDHENMFWYRQDPGLGLRLIYFSYDVKMKEKGDIPEGYSVSREKKERFSLILESASTNQTSMYLCASQGVFNTEAFFGQGTRLTVV.

This clonotype was seen at least ten times. The V and J genes are TRBV30 and TRBJ2-1; TRBD2 matches at 12 bases. Germline V gives CDR1 GTSNPN, CDR2 SVGIG (reference sequence). Trimming removed 5 bases from V and 7 bases from J; junction bases left unmatched: 6. There are 14 residues in the CDR3. The CDR3 here is CAWVTSGSRNEQFF. The CDR3 nucleotides are TGTGCCTGGGTGACTAGCGGGAGTAGGAATGAGCAGTTCTTC.

This clonotype has just a few counts. The chain recombines TRBV18 with TRBJ1-5; D perhaps matches TRBD1 (5 bases). The CDR3 contains 16 residues. V was trimmed by 0 bases and J by 2 bases, leaving 11 bases between them. Germline CDR1 KGHSH, CDR2 LQKENI. CDR3 sequence reads: CASSPPLKTGNQPQHF. As DNA, the CDR3 is TGTGCCAGCTCACCACCGCTCAAGACAGGCAATCAGCCCCAGCATTTT.

At least ten counts were recorded for this clonotype. The genes are TRBV24-1 and TRBJ1-2; no definite D call. Germline CDR1 reads KGHDR; CDR2 reads SFDVKD. The CDR3 covers 14 residues. V was pared by 3 bases and J by 6 bases, with 13 bases between. The CDR3 loop is CATSDLRHFHGYTF. The CDR3 DNA follows: TGTGCCACCAGTGATCTTCGACATTTTCATGGCTACACCTTC.

The V and J genes are TRBV12-3 or TRBV12-4 and TRBJ2-2; TRBD2 is a possible D gene (6 bases). The germline V and J ends were trimmed by 10 bases and 7 bases, with 22 bases remaining between them. The CDR3 length is 15 residues. Here the CDR3 DNA reads TGTGCCATCTTTAGAAGGACGGAGGGAAGCGGGGAGCTGTTTTTT. It specifies CAIFRRTEGSGELFF.

This clonotype was counted between two and nine times. With a much larger clone just one base away, this may be a read error. The J gene is TRBJ2-5, the V gene TRBV27; D is possibly TRBD1 (5 bases). The CDR3 spans 14 residues. Looked up from germline, CDR1 is MNHEY and CDR2 is SMNVEV (reference sequence). CDR3 sequence (DNA): TGTGCCAGCAGTCCACGGACAATTCAAGGGACCCAGTACTTC. This encodes CASSPRTIQGTQYF.